This TCR beta chain was recorded in a study of tumor-infiltrating lymphocytes in localized non-small cell lung cancer. Study details: Each patient gave resected tumor and non-adjacent uninvolved lung tissue.

Comment on this clone: Its antigen is currently unknown.

Clones were sequenced by immunoSEQ multiplex PCR, and TCRdb holds only the in-frame ones, with some missing. This sample yields about 8,400 clones, of which 77% are seen a single time; approximately 4.6% belongs to the top ten. The CDR3 consists of 13 residues. Trimming removed 2 bases from V and 14 bases from J, with 16 bases in between. CDR1 SGHTA and CDR2 FQGTGA come from the germline V gene. Study results and limitations: Tumors had more T cell infiltration than uninvolved lung, per TCRbeta sequencing and CD3 counts. No link was found between tumor T-cell fraction and recurrence-free survival. Each assay used a separate piece of the same tissue.

The material sequenced was lung tumor tissue. This receptor was identified in a human donor with non-small cell lung cancer. The J gene is TRBJ1-3, the V gene TRBV7-3; the D is unclear. The CDR3 sequence: CASSLPSTRRLYF. The CDR3 bases are TGTGCCAGCAGCTTACCATCAACCAGACGTCTATATTTT.